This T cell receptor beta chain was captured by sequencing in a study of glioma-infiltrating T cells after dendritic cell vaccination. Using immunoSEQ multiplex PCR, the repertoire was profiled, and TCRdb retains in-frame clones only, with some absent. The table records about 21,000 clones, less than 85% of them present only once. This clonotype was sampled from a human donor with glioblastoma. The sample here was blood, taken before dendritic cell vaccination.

The CDR3 sequence is CASSQISGGLGEQYF. The DNA of the CDR3 is TGTGCCAGCAGCCAAATCTCGGGGGGGTTGGGGGAGCAGTACTTC. The chain links TRBV7-8 to TRBJ2-7; 8 bases align to TRBD2. The CDR3 is 15 residues long. V shed 5 bases, J shed 7 bases, and the junction held 13 bases outside the gene matches. Germline V gene lookup returns CDR1 SGHVS and CDR2 FQNEAQ.